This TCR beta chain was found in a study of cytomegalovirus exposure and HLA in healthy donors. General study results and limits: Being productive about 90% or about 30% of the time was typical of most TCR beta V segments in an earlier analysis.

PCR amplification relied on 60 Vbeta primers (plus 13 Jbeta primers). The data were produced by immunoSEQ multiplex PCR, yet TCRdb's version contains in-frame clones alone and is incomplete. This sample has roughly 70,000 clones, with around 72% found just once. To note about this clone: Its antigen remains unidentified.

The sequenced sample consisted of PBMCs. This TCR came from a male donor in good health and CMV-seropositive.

CDR3 region: CASSPPQTDTQYF. The CDR3 region has the DNA TGTGCCAGCAGTCCTCCGCAGACAGATACGCAGTATTTT. The chain joins TRBV7-6 to TRBJ2-3; D ambiguous. With 6 bases removed from V and 3 bases from J, the gap between germline ends came to 10 bases. Per the germline V gene, CDR1 is SGHVS and CDR2 is FNYEAQ. This CDR3 is 13 amino acids long.